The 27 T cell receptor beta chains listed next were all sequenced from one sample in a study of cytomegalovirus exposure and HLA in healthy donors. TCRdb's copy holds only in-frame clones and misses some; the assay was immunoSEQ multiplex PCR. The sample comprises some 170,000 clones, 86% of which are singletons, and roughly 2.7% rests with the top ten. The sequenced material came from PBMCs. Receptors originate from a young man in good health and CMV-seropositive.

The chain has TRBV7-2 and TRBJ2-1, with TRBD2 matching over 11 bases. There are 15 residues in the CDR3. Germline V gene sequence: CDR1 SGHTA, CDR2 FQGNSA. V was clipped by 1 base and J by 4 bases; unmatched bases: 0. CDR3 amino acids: CASSLGTSGYNEQFF. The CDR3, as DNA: TGTGCCAGCAGCTTAGGGACTAGCGGGTACAATGAGCAGTTCTTC.

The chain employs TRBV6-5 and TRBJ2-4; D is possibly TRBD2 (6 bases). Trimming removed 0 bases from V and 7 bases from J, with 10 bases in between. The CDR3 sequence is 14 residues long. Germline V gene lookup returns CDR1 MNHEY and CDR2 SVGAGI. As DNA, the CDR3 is TGTGCCAGCAGTTACTCGGGACTTCAGAACATTCAGTACTTC. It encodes CASSYSGLQNIQYF.

DNA of the CDR3: TGTGCCAGCAGTTTCCAAGGACAGGGAGGATACGAGCAGTACTTC. Protein product: CASSFQGQGGYEQYF. The chain carries TRBV28 and TRBJ2-7; TRBD1 agrees at 8 bases. The CDR3 is 15 amino acids. With 3 bases clipped from V and 4 bases from J, the junction kept 8 bases outside the gene matches. CDR1 is MDHEN and CDR2 is SYDVKM in the germline V gene.

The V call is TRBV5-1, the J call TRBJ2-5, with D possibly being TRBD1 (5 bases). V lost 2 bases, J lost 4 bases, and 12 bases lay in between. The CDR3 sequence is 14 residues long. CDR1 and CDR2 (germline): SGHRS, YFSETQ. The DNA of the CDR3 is TGCGCCAGCAGCTTCCCAGGGCGATCAGAGACCCAGTACTTC. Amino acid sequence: CASSFPGRSETQYF.

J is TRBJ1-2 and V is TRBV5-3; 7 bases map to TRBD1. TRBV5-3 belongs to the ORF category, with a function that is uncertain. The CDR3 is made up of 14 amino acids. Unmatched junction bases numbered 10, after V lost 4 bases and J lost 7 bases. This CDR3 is CARSHRGRDSGYTF. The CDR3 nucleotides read TGTGCCAGAAGCCATAGGGGGCGCGATAGTGGCTACACCTTC.

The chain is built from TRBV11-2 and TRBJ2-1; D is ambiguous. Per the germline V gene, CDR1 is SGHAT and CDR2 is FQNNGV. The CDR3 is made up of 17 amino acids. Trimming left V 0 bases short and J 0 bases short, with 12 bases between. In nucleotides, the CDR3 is TGTGCCAGCAGCTTAGAGCGTGCTCGCCTCTCCTACAATGAGCAGTTCTTC. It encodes CASSLERARLSYNEQFF.

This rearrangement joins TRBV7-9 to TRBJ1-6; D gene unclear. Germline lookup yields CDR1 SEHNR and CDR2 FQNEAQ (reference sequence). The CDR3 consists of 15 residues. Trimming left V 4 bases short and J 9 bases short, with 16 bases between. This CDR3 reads CASSSWEGEFSPLHF. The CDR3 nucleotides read TGTGCCAGCAGCTCCTGGGAGGGAGAATTTTCACCCCTCCACTTT.

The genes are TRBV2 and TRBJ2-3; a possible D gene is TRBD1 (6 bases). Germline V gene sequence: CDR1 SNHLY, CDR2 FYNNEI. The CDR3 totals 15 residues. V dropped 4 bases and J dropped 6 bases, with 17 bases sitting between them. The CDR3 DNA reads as TGTGCCAGCAGTGGACAGGAGCGCACATTCGATACGCAGTATTTT. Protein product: CASSGQERTFDTQYF. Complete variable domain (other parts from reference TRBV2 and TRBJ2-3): EPEVTQTPSHQVTQMGQEVILRCVPISNHLYFYWYRQILGQKVEFLVSFYNNEISEKSEIFDDQFSVERPDGSNFTLKIRSTKLEDSAMYFCASSGQERTFDTQYFGPGTRLTVL.

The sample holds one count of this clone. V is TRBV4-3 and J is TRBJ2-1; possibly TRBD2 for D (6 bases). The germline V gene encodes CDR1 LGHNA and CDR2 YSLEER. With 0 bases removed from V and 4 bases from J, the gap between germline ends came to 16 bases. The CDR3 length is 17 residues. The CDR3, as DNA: TGCGCCAGCAGCCAAGATGGTCGGGGGAACCTATACAATGAGCAGTTCTTC. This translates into CASSQDGRGNLYNEQFF.

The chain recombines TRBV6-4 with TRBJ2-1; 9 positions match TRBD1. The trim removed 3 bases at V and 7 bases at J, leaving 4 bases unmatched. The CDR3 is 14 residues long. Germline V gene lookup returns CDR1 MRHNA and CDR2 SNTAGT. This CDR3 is CASSEGQGANEQFF. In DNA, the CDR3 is TGTGCCAGCAGTGAGGGACAGGGCGCAAATGAGCAGTTCTTC.

CDR3 coding DNA: TGTGCCAGCAGCACACGGACTAGCGGGACACAAGATAGGGATGAGCAGTTCTTC. This encodes CASSTRTSGTQDRDEQFF. The chain recombines TRBV7-6 with TRBJ2-1, with TRBD2 identical over 12 bases. V was clipped by 5 bases and J by 8 bases; unmatched bases: 16. The CDR3 runs 18 residues. Germline assignment: CDR1 SGHVS and CDR2 FNYEAQ.

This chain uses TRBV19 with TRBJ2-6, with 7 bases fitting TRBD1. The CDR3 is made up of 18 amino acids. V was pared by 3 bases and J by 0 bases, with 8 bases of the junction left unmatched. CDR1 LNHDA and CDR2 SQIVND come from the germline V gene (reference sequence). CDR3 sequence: CASSMRGTAASGANVLTF. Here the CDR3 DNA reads TGTGCCAGTAGTATGCGAGGGACAGCAGCCTCTGGGGCCAACGTCCTGACTTTC.

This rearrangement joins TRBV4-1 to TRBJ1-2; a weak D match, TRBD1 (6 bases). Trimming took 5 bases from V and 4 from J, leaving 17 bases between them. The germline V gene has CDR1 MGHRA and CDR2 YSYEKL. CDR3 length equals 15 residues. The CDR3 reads CASSRGEGPVYGYTF. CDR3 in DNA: TGCGCCAGCAGCAGGGGGGAGGGCCCCGTCTATGGCTACACCTTC.

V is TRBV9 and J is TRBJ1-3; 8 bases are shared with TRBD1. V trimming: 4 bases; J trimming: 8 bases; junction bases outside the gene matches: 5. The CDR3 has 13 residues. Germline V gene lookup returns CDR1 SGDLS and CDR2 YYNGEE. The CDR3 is CASSPGGPDTIYF. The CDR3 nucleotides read TGTGCCAGCAGCCCAGGGGGCCCGGACACCATATATTTT.

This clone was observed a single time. This CDR3 reads CASSDADRANSPLHF. The CDR3 DNA is TGTGCCAGCAGCGACGCGGACAGGGCGAATTCACCCCTCCACTTT. The chain joins TRBV7-2 to TRBJ1-6; 8 nucleotides line up with TRBD1. V was clipped by 5 bases and J by 7 bases; unmatched bases: 7. This CDR3 has 15 residues. Germline-derived CDR1 and CDR2 are SGHTA and FQGNSA.

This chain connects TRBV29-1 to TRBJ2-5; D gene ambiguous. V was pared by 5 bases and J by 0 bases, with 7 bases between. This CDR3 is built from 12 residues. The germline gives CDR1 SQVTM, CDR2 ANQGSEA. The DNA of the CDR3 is TGCAGCGTTAATGGCTACCAAGAGACCCAGTACTTC. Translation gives CSVNGYQETQYF. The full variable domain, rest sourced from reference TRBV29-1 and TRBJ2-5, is SAVISQKPSRDICQRGTSLTIQCQVDSQVTMMFWYRQQPGQSLTLIATANQGSEATYESGFVIDKFPISRPNLTFSTLTVSNMSPEDSSIYLCSVNGYQETQYFGPGTRLLVL.

CDR3 in amino acids: CASSDLAGADYNEQFF. DNA of the CDR3: TGTGCCAGCAGTGATTTAGCGGGAGCGGACTACAATGAGCAGTTCTTC. The gene calls are TRBV6-4 and TRBJ2-1, with 9 bases aligning to TRBD2. This CDR3 spans 16 amino acids. Per the germline V gene, CDR1 is MRHNA and CDR2 is SNTAGT. V was clipped by 3 bases and J by 3 bases; unmatched bases: 6.

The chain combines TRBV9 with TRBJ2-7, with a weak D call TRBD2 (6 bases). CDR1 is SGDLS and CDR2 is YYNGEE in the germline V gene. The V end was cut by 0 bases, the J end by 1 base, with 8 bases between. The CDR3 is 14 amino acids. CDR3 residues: CASSVVGGSYEQYF. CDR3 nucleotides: TGTGCCAGCAGCGTAGTTGGGGGGTCCTACGAGCAGTACTTC.

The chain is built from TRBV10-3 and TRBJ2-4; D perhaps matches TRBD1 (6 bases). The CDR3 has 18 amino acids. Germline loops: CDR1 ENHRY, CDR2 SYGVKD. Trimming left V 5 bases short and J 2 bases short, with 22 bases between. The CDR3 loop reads CAISPNYRVLGTKNIQYF. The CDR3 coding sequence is TGTGCCATCAGTCCCAATTACAGGGTATTGGGGACCAAAAACATTCAGTACTTC.

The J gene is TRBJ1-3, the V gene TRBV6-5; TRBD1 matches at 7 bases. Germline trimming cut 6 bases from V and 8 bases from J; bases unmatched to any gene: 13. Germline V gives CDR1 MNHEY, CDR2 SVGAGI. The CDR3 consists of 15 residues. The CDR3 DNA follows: TGTGCCAGCAGCTCCTCTCCAGACAGGGCCTACACCATATATTTT. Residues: CASSSSPDRAYTIYF.

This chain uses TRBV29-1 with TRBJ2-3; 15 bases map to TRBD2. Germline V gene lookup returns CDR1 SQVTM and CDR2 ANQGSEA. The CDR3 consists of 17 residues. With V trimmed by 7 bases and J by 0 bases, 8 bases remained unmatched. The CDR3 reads CSAGGTSGGISTDTQYF. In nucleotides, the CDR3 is TGCAGCGCCGGAGGGACTAGCGGGGGGATTAGCACAGATACGCAGTATTTT.

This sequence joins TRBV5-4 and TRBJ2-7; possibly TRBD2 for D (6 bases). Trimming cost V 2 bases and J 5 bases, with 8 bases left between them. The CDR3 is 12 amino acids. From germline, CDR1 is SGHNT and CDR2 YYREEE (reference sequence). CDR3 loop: CASSLSGDEQYF. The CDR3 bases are TGTGCCAGCAGCTTATCGGGGGACGAGCAGTACTTC.

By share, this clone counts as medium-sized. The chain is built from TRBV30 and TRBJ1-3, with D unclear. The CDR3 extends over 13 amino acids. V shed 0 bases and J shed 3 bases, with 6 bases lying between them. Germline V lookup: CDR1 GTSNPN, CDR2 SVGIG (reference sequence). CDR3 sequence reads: CAWSVTGGNTIYF. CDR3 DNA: TGTGCCTGGAGTGTAACTGGTGGAAACACCATATATTTT. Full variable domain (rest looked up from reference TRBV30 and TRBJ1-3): SQTIHQWPATLVQPVGSPLSLECTVEGTSNPNLYWYRQAAGRGLQLLFYSVGIGQISSEVPQNLSASRPQDRQFILSSKKLLLSDSGFYLCAWSVTGGNTIYFGEGSWLTVV.

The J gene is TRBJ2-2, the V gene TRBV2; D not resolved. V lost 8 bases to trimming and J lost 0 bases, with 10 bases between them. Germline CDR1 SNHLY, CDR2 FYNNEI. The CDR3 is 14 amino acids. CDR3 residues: CASETAPNTGELFF. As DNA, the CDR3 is TGTGCCAGCGAGACTGCCCCGAACACCGGGGAGCTGTTTTTT.

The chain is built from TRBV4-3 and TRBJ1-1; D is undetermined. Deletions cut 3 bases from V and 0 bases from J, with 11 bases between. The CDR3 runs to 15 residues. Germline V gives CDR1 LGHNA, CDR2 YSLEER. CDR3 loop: CASSHSRRMNTEAFF. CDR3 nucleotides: TGCGCCAGCAGCCATTCGAGGCGGATGAACACTGAAGCTTTCTTT.

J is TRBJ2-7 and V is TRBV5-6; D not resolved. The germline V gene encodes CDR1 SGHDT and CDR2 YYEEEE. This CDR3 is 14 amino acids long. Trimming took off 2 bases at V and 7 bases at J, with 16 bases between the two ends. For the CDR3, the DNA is TGTGCCAGCAGCTTTGGTCAGAGCACGAGGGAGCAGTACTTC. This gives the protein CASSFGQSTREQYF.

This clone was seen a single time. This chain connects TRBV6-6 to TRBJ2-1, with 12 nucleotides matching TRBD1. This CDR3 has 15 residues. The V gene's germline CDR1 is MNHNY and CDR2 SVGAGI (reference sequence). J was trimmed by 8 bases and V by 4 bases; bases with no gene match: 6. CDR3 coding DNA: TGTGCCAGCAGTTTGGGACAGGGGGCTACCGATGAGCAGTTCTTC. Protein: CASSLGQGATDEQFF.